The rows below give T cell receptor beta chains drawn from one sample of a study of OX40 agonist ivuxolimab in advanced cancers. The assay was immunoSEQ multiplex PCR, and TCRdb's table has in-frame clones only and misses some. The sample gives about 82,000 clones, approximately 85% of which show up once; less than 2.5% is in the top ten. This sample comprised CD4+ or CD8+ T cells sorted from blood, obtained in a trial of the OX40 agonist ivuxolimab. Source of these receptors: an adult with an advanced solid tumor such as melanoma, head and neck, liver or kidney cancer. Each CDR3 is given with its conserved first and last residue. The D gene is left open where the match is weak. Not all rows give a size; the values are once, few, many and, for expanded clones, a class.

abundance | j_gene | d_gene | v_gene | CDR3nt | CDR3aa
- | TRBJ1-1 | - | TRBV5-6 | TGTGCCAGCAGCTTGGGTCAGGGGACGAGCGCTTTCTTT | CASSLGQGTSAFF
- | TRBJ1-5 | - | TRBV2 | TGTGCCAGCAGTGAGGGGATGGGGAGCAATCAGCCCCAGCATTTT | CASSEGMGSNQPQHF
- | TRBJ2-7 | TRBD2 | TRBV6-6 | TGTGCCAGCACCGACGGACAGCGGGGGGAGCAGTACTTC | CASTDGQRGEQYF
- | TRBJ2-1 | TRBD2 | TRBV5-1 | TGCGCCAGCGCCAGAGGCGGGGGGGCTAGCTCCTACAATGAGCAGTTCTTC | CASARGGGASSYNEQFF
- | TRBJ1-6 | - | TRBV7-2 | TGTGCCAGCAGCTTAGGACAGGCGTTTAATTCACCCCTCCACTTT | CASSLGQAFNSPLHF
- | TRBJ2-7 | - | TRBV19 | TGTGCCAGTAGTATTGGCGGGACAATCTACGAGCAGTACTTC | CASSIGGTIYEQYF
- | TRBJ2-1 | - | TRBV30 | TGTGCCTGTTCGGGGGGCCTCTACAATGAGCAGTTCTTC | CACSGGLYNEQFF
- | TRBJ1-3 | - | TRBV2 | TGTGCCGCCCAACAGGAGTCTGGAAACACCATATATTTT | CAAQQESGNTIYF
- | TRBJ1-3 | - | TRBV18 | TGTGCCAGCTCACCAGTGTATTTAGAGGGCCCCTCTGGAAACACCATATATTTT | CASSPVYLEGPSGNTIYF
- | TRBJ1-5 | - | TRBV5-6 | TGTGCCAGCAGCTTGTTCAGGTCAGGCAATCAGCCCCAGCATTTT | CASSLFRSGNQPQHF
- | TRBJ2-1 | - | TRBV12-5 | TGTGCTAGTGCCACCCGGAACAATGAGCAGTTCTTC | CASATRNNEQFF
- | TRBJ1-6 | - | TRBV15 | TGTGCCACCAGCATGGTAAATTCACCCCTCCACTTT | CATSMVNSPLHF
- | TRBJ1-2 | - | TRBV27 | TGTGCCAGCAGTACGACCCCCCGAGCTAACTATGGCTACACCTTC | CASSTTPRANYGYTF
- | TRBJ2-3 | - | TRBV29-1 | TGCAGCGCCGAAGTCGGAGGGGCAGATACGCAGTATTTT | CSAEVGGADTQYF
few | TRBJ2-5 | TRBD1 | TRBV7-2 | TGTGCCAGCAGCTTAGTTGGGACAGGATCCCAAGAGACCCAGTACTTC | CASSLVGTGSQETQYF
- | TRBJ2-5 | - | TRBV7-2 | TGTGCCAGCAGCTTAGCCCGGGACGGAGAGACCCAGTACTTC | CASSLARDGETQYF
- | TRBJ1-5 | TRBD1 | TRBV5-1 | TGCGCCAGCAGCCGCACAGGGGTGACGGGTCAGCCCCAGCATTTT | CASSRTGVTGQPQHF
- | TRBJ2-2 | - | TRBV6-6 | TGTGCCAGCAGGGAAAGATCAGGGATCGGGGAGCTGTTTTTT | CASRERSGIGELFF
- | TRBJ2-1 | TRBD2 | TRBV4-1 | TGCGCCAGCAGCCAAGTGAGGGACTACCTTACCCCCAATGAGCAGTTCTTC | CASSQVRDYLTPNEQFF
- | TRBJ2-7 | TRBD1 | TRBV5-6 | TGTGCCAGCAGCAAACGACAGGGGGCAGGGTACGAGCAGTACTTC | CASSKRQGAGYEQYF
- | TRBJ1-4 | - | TRBV30 | TGTGCCTGGAGTGTAGGGGCAGGGACTAATGAAAAACTGTTTTTT | CAWSVGAGTNEKLFF
once | TRBJ1-6 | TRBD1 | TRBV10-1 | TGCGCCAGCAGATCGTCGACAGGGGAGGGAAATCGGTATTCACCCCTCCACTTT | CASRSSTGEGNRYSPLHF
- | TRBJ2-7 | TRBD1 | TRBV10-3 | TGTGCCATCAGTGATTTAGGGGGCCGGACCTACGAGCAGTACTTC | CAISDLGGRTYEQYF
- | TRBJ2-3 | TRBD2 | TRBV28 | TGTGCCACCACCGAGCGGGGGGGCACAGATACGCAGTATTTT | CATTERGGTDTQYF
once | TRBJ2-1 | - | TRBV9 | TGTGCCAGCAGCCTTGACTTGAGCTCCTACAATGAGCAGTTCTTC | CASSLDLSSYNEQFF
few | TRBJ1-2 | TRBD1 | TRBV9 | TGTGCCAGCAGCGTAGTCAGCAGGGGGCGAGGCTACACCTTC | CASSVVSRGRGYTF
few | TRBJ1-2 | - | TRBV29-1 | TGCAGCGTTGAAGGCAACCTCCATGGCTACACCTTC | CSVEGNLHGYTF
- | TRBJ2-7 | - | TRBV15 | TGTGCCACCAGCAGAGACAGGCTCTCCTACGAGCAGTACTTC | CATSRDRLSYEQYF
few | TRBJ2-5 | - | TRBV5-1 | TGCGCCAGCAGCTTGGGGCAGGGGAGGGGTCAAGAGACCCAGTACTTC | CASSLGQGRGQETQYF
- | TRBJ2-3 | - | TRBV7-2 | TGTGCCAGCAGCTTAGGGGTTGGTGGAACCACAGATACGCAGTATTTT | CASSLGVGGTTDTQYF
- | TRBJ2-5 | - | TRBV5-1 | TGCGCCAGCAGCTTGAGTTCAGCACAAGAGACCCAGTACTTC | CASSLSSAQETQYF
- | TRBJ2-2 | - | TRBV6-5 | TGTGCCAGCAGGATTATGGTTGGGCCTGGCGGGGAGCTGTTTTTT | CASRIMVGPGGELFF
few | TRBJ1-4 | - | TRBV19 | TGTGCCAGTAGTGCCACCCACCGATCGGACAATGAAAAACTGTTTTTT | CASSATHRSDNEKLFF
- | TRBJ1-2 | - | TRBV10-3 | TGTGCCATCAGTGAGTCGCAGGGGACTAACTATGGCTACACCTTC | CAISESQGTNYGYTF
- | TRBJ1-2 | TRBD1 | TRBV5-1 | TGCGCCAGCAGATGGCAGGGGGCATCTCCTAACTATGGCTACACCTTC | CASRWQGASPNYGYTF
- | TRBJ2-7 | - | TRBV18 | TGTGCCAGCTCACCACCGAGCTCCTACGAGCAGTACTTC | CASSPPSSYEQYF
- | TRBJ1-4 | - | TRBV9 | TGTGCCAGCAGGGAAGAGGGGGTTGAGGAAAAACTGTTTTTT | CASREEGVEEKLFF
- | TRBJ2-7 | - | TRBV28 | TGTGCCAGCAGTCTTTGGGATTCCTACGAGCAGTACTTC | CASSLWDSYEQYF
- | TRBJ2-1 | TRBD1 | TRBV2 | TGTGCCAGCAGTGTACAGGGGCTGGGGGAGCAGTTCTTC | CASSVQGLGEQFF
once | TRBJ2-1 | - | TRBV29-1 | - | CSVGGGSLQGFF
- | TRBJ1-6 | - | TRBV6-5 | TGTGCCAGCAGTTACGATTGGGGAGGTGTTTCACCCCTCCACTTT | CASSYDWGGVSPLHF
- | TRBJ2-1 | TRBD2 | TRBV16 | TGTGCCAGCAGCCAGAGCGGGGGTCAGGGGTACAATGAGCAGTTCTTC | CASSQSGGQGYNEQFF
- | TRBJ2-1 | - | TRBV5-1 | TGCGCCAGCAGCTTAATATCCTCCTACAATGAGCAGTTCTTC | CASSLISSYNEQFF
- | TRBJ2-7 | - | TRBV20-1 | TGCAGTGCTGGGGACGCCTACGAGCAGTACTTC | CSAGDAYEQYF
- | TRBJ1-1 | TRBD1 | TRBV28 | TGTGCCAGCAGGGCCTGGGACAGGATAACTGAAGCTTTCTTT | CASRAWDRITEAFF
- | TRBJ2-5 | TRBD2 | TRBV5-1 | TGCGCCAGCAGCTTATCGGGACTAGCGGGGAGTGAGCAGTACTTC | CASSLSGLAGSEQYF
- | TRBJ2-7 | - | TRBV2 | TGTGCCAGCAGTGTGACCTACGAGCAGTACTTC | CASSVTYEQYF
- | TRBJ2-1 | - | TRBV14 | TGTGCCAGCAGCCTTCAGGGAAATGAGCAGTTCTTC | CASSLQGNEQFF
- | TRBJ2-5 | - | TRBV28 | TGTGCCAGCAGTTTAGAGACTGAAAGGGAGACCCAGTACTTC | CASSLETERETQYF
- | TRBJ2-5 | TRBD2 | TRBV2 | TGTGCCAGCGTCCCAAGACTAGCGGGGGAAGAGACCCAGTACTTC | CASVPRLAGEETQYF
- | TRBJ1-4 | - | TRBV27 | TGTGCCAGCAGTCCCAGGGTAGGAAAACTGTTTTTT | CASSPRVGKLFF
- | TRBJ2-3 | TRBD2 | TRBV5-1 | TGCGCCAGCAGCGGTAGCGGGGGAGGTACAGATACGCAGTATTTT | CASSGSGGGTDTQYF
- | TRBJ1-6 | TRBD1 | TRBV30 | TGTGCCTGGTTTACAGGGGGCGATTCACCCCTCCACTTT | CAWFTGGDSPLHF
- | TRBJ2-1 | - | TRBV6-1 | TGTGCCAGCAGTGGCCACAGGGATCGATCAATGCGTGAGCAGTTCTTC | CASSGHRDRSMREQFF
- | TRBJ1-5 | - | TRBV28 | TGTGCCAGCACGCCACCGGGGCTCAATCAGCCCCAGCATTTT | CASTPPGLNQPQHF
- | TRBJ2-7 | - | TRBV19 | TGTGCCAGTAGTATAGAAAGGGGCCCCTACGAGCAGTACTTC | CASSIERGPYEQYF
- | TRBJ1-3 | - | TRBV5-1 | TGCGCCAGCAGCTTGGACGGACGGTCTGGAAACACCATATATTTT | CASSLDGRSGNTIYF